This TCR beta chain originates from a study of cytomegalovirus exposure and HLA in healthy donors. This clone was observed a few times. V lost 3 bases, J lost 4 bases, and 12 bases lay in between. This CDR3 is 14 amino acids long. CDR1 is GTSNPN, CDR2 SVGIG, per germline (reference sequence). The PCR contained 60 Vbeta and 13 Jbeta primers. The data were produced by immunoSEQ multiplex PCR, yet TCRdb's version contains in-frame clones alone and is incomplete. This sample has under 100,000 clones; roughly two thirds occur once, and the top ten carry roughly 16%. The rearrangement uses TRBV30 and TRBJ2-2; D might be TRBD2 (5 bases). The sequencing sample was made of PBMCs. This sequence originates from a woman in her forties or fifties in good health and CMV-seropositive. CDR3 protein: CAWRGSQITGELFF. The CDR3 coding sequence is TGTGCCTGGAGGGGGAGCCAAATCACCGGGGAGCTGTTTTTT.